Listed here is a single T cell receptor (beta chain). This clone was counted at least ten times. Its antigen has not been determined. There are no base qualities to consult, and no much larger clone falls within one base. These data come from a study of T cells after posttransplantation cyclophosphamide (dated by TCRdb to 2016 to 2017). Regarding the complete study: Using TRB sequencing, the study followed how the T cell repertoire rebuilt after myeloablative bone marrow transplantation with posttransplantation cyclophosphamide given as GVHD prophylaxis. Because TRA and TRB clonality were tightly correlated in nine or ten samples, subsequent TCR analyses were focused on TRB only. Samples from a few dozen PTCy-treated patients, along with samples from about 17 of their related bone marrow donors, underwent antigen receptor sequencing. Public TRB sequences were queried against a database of over 3,000 sequences associated with responses to pathogens, tumor antigens, self-antigens and alloantigens. In 3 patients, TRB sequencing was also performed on up to roughly 3 more blood samples taken 2 to 5.2 years after transplant, and in several patients, pretransplant blood was also TRB-sequenced. Blood from all 35 or so PTCy patients with 1-year posttransplant specimens was subjected to TRB sequencing. The paper as a whole reports these results and caveats: Donor-recipient similarity was low at 1-2 months but increased during the first year, and donor CD8+ memory clones often dominated later blood repertoires. The TRB repertoires of T cells infiltrating skin or GI tract showed only limited overlap with the TRB repertoires of T cells in blood. Across about 40 patients, TRB clonality was highly associated with recipient CMV seropositivity and CMV reactivation, and diversity in PTCy patients was similar to diversity in CNI/methotrexate controls.

TRB sequencing was run on genomic DNA with either the immunoSEQ assay at survey resolution or the hsTCRB kit. In the paper's pipeline: The immunoSEQ software handled initial read processing, and the LymphoSeq R package was used for repertoire analyses. Clonality was computed as 1 minus normalized Shannon entropy, and a Gini coefficient was also calculated for each TRB dataset. Phenotypes of unsorted samples were inferred by mapping TRB sequences from sorted subsets of the recipient or donor onto unsorted samples of the same recipient. TCRdb limited this immuneACCESS table to in-frame rearrangements with V and J called. A share of clones is missing; checked studies link under half to unresolved V genes, and the rest is unexplained. Clone size and V and J calls were adopted from that table, with D and trimming inferred from the DNA. The table shows some 50,000 clones here, with no singletons. The ten largest clonotypes hold about 2.2% of the sample.

The CDR3 numbers 11 residues from cysteine through phenylalanine. The read is trimmed to its CDR3 DNA, 33 bases read in frame from base 1. The germline V gene encodes CDR1 SQVTM and CDR2 ANQGSEA. V sheds 1 base and J sheds 6 bases, leaving 7 bases between their ends. On the day of marrow donation, related bone marrow donors gave peripheral blood samples. Peripheral blood and bone marrow mononuclear cells were isolated by Ficoll-Hypaque density centrifugation and cryopreserved. The V and J segments used are TRBV29-1 and TRBJ2-7, with no reliable assignment of the D segment. The source material was PBMCs. The TCR originated in a man aged 40-49 years in good health, CMV-negative, and a related stem cell transplant donor. The bases are TGCAGCGTTGAAGCTCTCGGCGAGCAGTACTTC. The encoded protein is CSVEALGEQYF.